What follows are 29 T cell receptor beta chains derived from one specimen sequenced in a study of T cells expressing NK-cell markers. From its re-call of the 5' RACE reads, TCRdb lists each CDR3 protein once, without DNA. The table for this sample gives a few hundred thousand distinct CDR3 sequences. Sequencing used blood T cells: a sorted CD56 or NKG2C T cell subset, CD4+ or CD8+ T cells, or bulk PBMC T cells (not recorded which). These receptors came from a man aged 18 to 69 in good health.

The rearrangement links TRBV20-1 to TRBJ2-3; TCRdb gives TRBD2 as the D gene, but with no DNA this cannot be confirmed. This CDR3 is built from 14 residues. In germline, CDR1 is DFQATT, CDR2 SNEGSKA (reference sequence). The CDR3 region is CSARMLVGTDTQYF.

The chain uses TRBV14 and TRBJ2-2; TCRdb designates TRBD1, a call that cannot be tested without DNA. The CDR3 runs 18 residues. Germline-derived CDR1 and CDR2 are SGHDN and FVKESK. The CDR3 spells CASSHPGHGTLNTGELFF. The full variable domain, its missing parts supplied by reference TRBV14 and TRBJ2-2, is EAGVTQFPSHSVIEKGQTVTLRCDPISGHDNLYWYRRVMGKEIKFLLHFVKESKQDESGMPNNRFLAERTGGTYSTLKVQPAELEDSGVYFCASSHPGHGTLNTGELFFGEGSRLTVL.

This sequence joins TRBV5-1 and TRBJ2-5; with no DNA, the TCRdb D assignment of TRBD1 cannot be verified. Germline V gene lookup returns CDR1 SGHRS and CDR2 YFSETQ. This CDR3 region has 16 residues. This chain's CDR3 is CASSLVPWQEEETQYF. Full variable domain (missing parts from reference TRBV5-1 and TRBJ2-5): KAGVTQTPRYLIKTRGQQVTLSCSPISGHRSVSWYQQTPGQGLQFLFEYFSETQRNKGNFPGRFSGRQFSNSRSEMNVSTLELGDSALYLCASSLVPWQEEETQYFGPGTRLLVL.

V usage is TRBV18 and J usage is TRBJ2-3. Germline values: CDR1 KGHSH, CDR2 LQKENI. The CDR3 totals 15 residues. The CDR3 sequence: CASSPPRTSTDTQYF.

V usage is TRBV6-1 and J usage is TRBJ1-1; with no DNA, the TCRdb D assignment of TRBD1 cannot be verified. The CDR3 sequence is 17 residues long. Germline-derived CDR1 and CDR2 are MNHNS and SASEGT. CDR3 residues: CASSRRQGGTNLPEAFF.

This sequence joins TRBV6-1 and TRBJ1-2. Looked up from germline, CDR1 is MNHNS and CDR2 is SASEGT. The CDR3 totals 15 residues. CDR3 amino acids: CASSENLGRRGGYTF.

The V and J genes are TRBV11-2 and TRBJ2-5; TCRdb picks TRBD2, but there is no DNA to check that call. The V gene's germline CDR1 is SGHAT and CDR2 FQNNGV. This CDR3 has 16 residues. The CDR3 sequence: CASSLVLGLGQETQYF.

The CDR3 protein is CSVGTAFNQPQHF. The chain recombines TRBV29-1 with TRBJ1-5; with no DNA, the TCRdb D assignment of TRBD1 cannot be verified. This CDR3 is built from 13 residues. Germline V gene lookup returns CDR1 SQVTM and CDR2 ANQGSEA.

The CDR3 protein is CASRLAGRNEQFF. J is TRBJ2-1 and V is TRBV5-1; TCRdb's assignment of TRBD2 cannot be checked, as there is no DNA. Germline V lookup: CDR1 SGHRS, CDR2 YFSETQ. The length of the CDR3 is 13 residues.

The rearrangement uses TRBV6-2 or TRBV6-3 and TRBJ2-3; with no DNA, the TCRdb D assignment of TRBD1 cannot be verified. This CDR3 region has 16 residues. Germline CDR1 and CDR2: MNHEY and SVGEGT. This chain's CDR3 is CASSPIQAFSTDTQYF.

The rearrangement links TRBV11-2 to TRBJ2-3; TCRdb names TRBD2, which stays unverified in the absence of DNA. CDR3 length: 16 residues. Per germline, CDR1 SGHAT and CDR2 FQNNGV. CDR3 protein: CASSLFGGGGADTQYF.

This chain connects TRBV18 to TRBJ2-6. Germline V CDR1 and CDR2: KGHSH, LQKENI. CDR3 length: 13 amino acids. CDR3: CASSGTGANVLTF.

This rearrangement joins TRBV20-1 to TRBJ2-3; TCRdb returns TRBD2, unconfirmable since there is no DNA. The CDR3 contains 15 residues. The germline V gene encodes CDR1 DFQATT and CDR2 SNEGSKA (reference sequence). The CDR3 loop is CSARGGQALTDTQYF.

The rearrangement links TRBV6-1 to TRBJ2-7. Germline V CDR1 and CDR2: MNHNS, SASEGT. The CDR3 runs to 14 residues. Here the CDR3 reads CASSRNDNSYEQYF.

The gene calls are TRBV3-1 and TRBJ1-5. Germline CDR1 reads LGHDT; CDR2 reads YNNKEL (reference sequence). The length of the CDR3 is 14 residues. The chain's CDR3 is CASSLGLYGQPQHF.

The rearrangement links TRBV12-3 or TRBV12-4 to TRBJ2-1; with no DNA, the TCRdb D assignment of TRBD2 cannot be verified. The length of the CDR3 is 17 residues. The CDR3 protein is CASSLTGGRLKMMEQFF.

This chain connects TRBV12-3 or TRBV12-4 to TRBJ2-1; TCRdb returns TRBD1, unconfirmable since there is no DNA. The CDR3 is 14 amino acids. CDR3: CASSLRGGDDEQFF.

The chain has TRBV7-9 and TRBJ2-1; the TCRdb call, TRBD1, lacks DNA for checking. The CDR3 covers 15 residues. Germline V gene data show CDR1 as SEHNR and CDR2 as FQNEAQ (reference sequence). The CDR3 sequence is CASSSPQGRYNEQFF.

The chain carries TRBV7-8 and TRBJ2-3. This CDR3 is built from 13 residues. Germline V gene sequence: CDR1 SGHVS, CDR2 FQNEAQ. This chain's CDR3 is CASSLSGPDTQYF. Full variable domain (outside the CDR3, taken from reference TRBV7-8 and TRBJ2-3): GAGVSQSPRYKVAKRGQDVALRCDPISGHVSLFWYQQALGQGPEFLTYFQNEAQLDKSGLPSDRFFAERPEGSVSTLKIQRTQQEDSAVYLCASSLSGPDTQYFGPGTRLTVL.

The V gene is TRBV5-1, the J gene TRBJ2-3; TCRdb's D call of TRBD2 is untestable without DNA. CDR1 and CDR2 from the germline V gene are SGHRS and YFSETQ. The CDR3 runs to 14 residues. CDR3 region: CASRWGDSAPTQYF.

The rearrangement links TRBV5-1 to TRBJ2-3; absent DNA, TCRdb's TRBD1 call cannot be checked. The CDR3 runs to 13 residues. Germline assignment: CDR1 SGHRS and CDR2 YFSETQ. The CDR3 reads CASRIAPRDTQYF.

The V and J genes are TRBV10-3 and TRBJ2-3. The CDR3 length is 16 residues. Germline values: CDR1 ENHRY, CDR2 SYGVKD. The CDR3 region is CAISERTLESTDTQYF.

The chain employs TRBV6-5 and TRBJ2-3; TCRdb outputs TRBD1, but without DNA this stays unchecked. Germline V gene sequence: CDR1 MNHEY, CDR2 SVGAGI. The CDR3 is made up of 16 amino acids. The CDR3 sequence is CASSYSGTGSTDTQYF.

This clonotype shows up as medium-sized by frequency. The chain recombines TRBV12-3 or TRBV12-4 with TRBJ2-1; TCRdb lists TRBD1, though no DNA is available to test this call. The CDR3 is made up of 15 amino acids. The chain's CDR3 is CASRHRDRGVVEQFF.

The genes are TRBV15 and TRBJ1-2. The CDR3 totals 16 residues. The germline V gene encodes CDR1 LNHNV and CDR2 YYDKDF (reference sequence). The CDR3: CATSRESARVGGGYTF.

The chain uses TRBV18 and TRBJ2-1; no DNA is available, so the TRBD2 call from TCRdb remains unchecked. The CDR3 totals 11 residues. The germline V gene has CDR1 KGHSH and CDR2 LQKENI. The CDR3 spells CASSQEDEQFF.

This sequence joins TRBV27 and TRBJ2-3. Germline loops: CDR1 MNHEY, CDR2 SMNVEV (reference sequence). The CDR3 has 14 amino acids. The chain's CDR3 is CASSTRLADDTQYF.

This chain links TRBV7-2 with TRBJ2-1; TCRdb's D gene call, TRBD1, goes unchecked for lack of DNA. Looked up from germline, CDR1 is SGHTA and CDR2 is FQGNSA. CDR3 length: 16 residues. The CDR3 sequence is CASSPTSGTTYNEQFF.

The genes are TRBV29-1 and TRBJ1-1; TCRdb outputs TRBD1, but without DNA this stays unchecked. This CDR3 has 13 amino acids. Germline V gene data show CDR1 as SQVTM and CDR2 as ANQGSEA. The CDR3 region is CSALGGGGFEAFF.